This is a list of T cell receptor beta chains from one sample in a study of beta chain features in type 1 diabetes. Some clones are missing from TCRdb's copy, which holds only in-frame ones; the method was immunoSEQ multiplex PCR. The data contain about 350,000 clones, roughly 21% of them singletons. Sequencing was done on a sample of naive CD4+ T cells from blood. The receptors here all came from a young woman in good health. CDR3s include the opening cysteine and the closing phenylalanine or tryptophan. A D gene is named only where the DNA matches it firmly. Rows give clone size only sometimes, using once, few, many, or a class for an expanded clone.

D gene	V gene	J gene	clone size	CDR3 protein	CDR3 DNA
NA	TRBV5-6	TRBJ1-1	few	CASSLISRDTEAFF	TGTGCCAGCAGCTTGATTAGCAGGGACACTGAAGCTTTCTTT
TRBD2	TRBV9	TRBJ2-5	NA	CASSVDVGGQETQYF	TGTGCCAGCAGCGTAGATGTGGGGGGGCAAGAGACCCAGTACTTC
TRBD1	TRBV7-6	TRBJ2-1	few	CASSSQPGQGYNEQFF	TGTGCCAGCAGCTCTCAACCGGGACAGGGTTACAATGAGCAGTTCTTC
TRBD2	TRBV9	TRBJ2-1	NA	CASSVSGTSWANEQFF	TGTGCCAGCAGCGTAAGTGGGACTAGCTGGGCAAATGAGCAGTTCTTC
TRBD2	TRBV18	TRBJ2-1	few	CASSPQGLAGEQFF	TGTGCCAGCTCACCCCAAGGACTAGCTGGGGAGCAGTTCTTC
NA	TRBV30	TRBJ1-5	NA	CAWSGGFGNQPQHF	TGTGCCTGGAGCGGGGGATTCGGCAATCAGCCCCAGCATTTT
TRBD1	TRBV5-4	TRBJ1-6	few	CASSLRTGSSPLHF	TGTGCCAGCAGCTTACGGACAGGATCCTCACCCCTCCACTTT
NA	TRBV30	TRBJ1-5	few	CAWNRDNQPQHF	TGTGCCTGGAACAGGGATAATCAGCCCCAGCATTTT
NA	TRBV9	TRBJ2-5	NA	CASSVAPGPETQYF	TGTGCCAGCAGCGTAGCCCCAGGGCCGGAGACCCAGTACTTC
TRBD1	TRBV19	TRBJ2-1	NA	CASSPWDRAEQFF	TGTGCCAGTAGTCCCTGGGACAGGGCTGAGCAGTTCTTC
NA	TRBV28	TRBJ2-2	NA	CASVGRGGGELFF	TGTGCCAGCGTCGGTCGGGGAGGCGGGGAGCTGTTTTTT
NA	TRBV21-1	TRBJ2-7	few	CASSKGGAQEEQYF	TGTGCCAGCAGCAAAGGCGGGGCACAGGAAGAGCAGTACTTC
NA	TRBV9	TRBJ1-1	NA	CASSVVGGNTEAFF	TGTGCCAGCAGCGTAGTGGGGGGGAACACTGAAGCTTTCTTT
TRBD2	TRBV7-9	TRBJ2-1	few	CASSLLAGGNEQFF	TGTGCCAGCAGCCTACTAGCGGGGGGGAATGAGCAGTTCTTC
TRBD2	TRBV4-3	TRBJ2-5	NA	CASSAGGGTSGVQETQYF	TGCGCCAGCAGCGCAGGGGGTGGGACTAGCGGGGTCCAAGAGACCCAGTACTTC
NA	TRBV6-5	TRBJ2-7	few	CASSYSQATSTEQYF	TGTGCCAGCAGTTACTCTCAGGCCACCTCTACGGAGCAGTACTTC
NA	TRBV5-8	TRBJ2-7	few	CASSFAELYEQYF	TGTGCCAGCAGCTTCGCTGAGCTTTACGAGCAGTACTTC
TRBD2	TRBV5-6	TRBJ2-1	NA	CASRLTSGSYNEQFF	TGTGCCAGCAGGTTGACTAGCGGGAGCTACAATGAGCAGTTCTTC
NA	TRBV6-5	TRBJ2-7	few	CASSSGGVPYEQYF	TGTGCCAGCAGTTCCGGAGGCGTTCCCTACGAGCAGTACTTC
TRBD2	TRBV10-3	TRBJ2-7	NA	CAISESGGRGYEQYF	TGTGCCATCAGTGAGTCTGGCGGGAGAGGGTACGAGCAGTACTTC
TRBD2	TRBV2	TRBJ2-3	NA	CASVGLAGVTTDTQYF	TGTGCCAGCGTCGGACTAGCGGGAGTAACCACAGATACGCAGTATTTT
NA	TRBV6-5	TRBJ1-2	NA	CASSYSSAGGFYGYTF	TGTGCCAGCAGTTACTCCTCGGCAGGAGGATTCTATGGCTACACCTTC
NA	TRBV5-1	TRBJ2-7	few	CASNQGQSYEQYF	TGCGCCAGCAATCAAGGACAGTCCTACGAGCAGTACTTC
NA	TRBV6-5	TRBJ1-5	NA	CASSRRATANQPQHF	TGTGCCAGCAGCCGCCGAGCCACAGCTAATCAGCCCCAGCATTTT
TRBD1	TRBV5-1	TRBJ1-2	NA	CASSLRQGTGYGYTF	TGCGCCAGCAGCTTAAGACAGGGTACAGGGTATGGCTACACCTTC
TRBD1	TRBV6-1	TRBJ1-1	NA	CASSGDWTGGSEAFF	TGTGCCAGCAGTGGAGATTGGACAGGCGGCTCTGAAGCTTTCTTT
NA	TRBV7-9	TRBJ1-5	few	CASGLNQPQHF	TGTGCCAGCGGGCTCAATCAGCCCCAGCATTTT
TRBD2	TRBV25-1	TRBJ2-3	NA	CASSSWRGGRTDTQYF	TGTGCCAGCAGTTCCTGGCGGGGGGGCCGCACAGATACGCAGTATTTT
NA	TRBV19	TRBJ2-3	NA	CASSLRAWGTDTQYF	TGTGCCAGTAGTCTCAGGGCCTGGGGCACAGATACGCAGTATTTT
NA	TRBV6-5	TRBJ1-2	NA	CASSGYGQGYTF	TGTGCCAGCAGTGGATATGGGCAAGGCTACACCTTC
TRBD1	TRBV7-8	TRBJ2-3	few	CASSPRQGFTDTQYF	TGTGCCAGCAGCCCCCGACAGGGGTTCACAGATACGCAGTATTTT
TRBD2	TRBV5-6	TRBJ2-1	few	CASSSLGGISYNEQFF	TGTGCCAGCAGCTCCCTGGGGGGGATCTCCTACAATGAGCAGTTCTTC
TRBD1	TRBV29-1	TRBJ2-3	NA	CSVGFGTGGPDTQYF	TGCAGCGTTGGCTTCGGGACAGGGGGCCCAGATACGCAGTATTTT
NA	TRBV9	TRBJ1-2	few	CASSAAGRGYTF	TGTGCCAGCAGTGCAGCAGGGCGAGGCTACACCTTC
NA	TRBV2	TRBJ2-2	NA	CASRMDGDTGELFF	TGTGCCAGCAGAATGGACGGGGACACCGGGGAGCTGTTTTTT
TRBD2	TRBV30	TRBJ2-1	few	CAWGPSGGNEQFF	TGTGCCTGGGGGCCTAGCGGGGGTAATGAGCAGTTCTTC
NA	TRBV30	TRBJ2-3	NA	CAWTVTDGAAQYF	TGTGCCTGGACCGTGACAGATGGCGCCGCGCAGTATTTT
TRBD2	TRBV13	TRBJ2-1	few	CASSPGLAGGGSYNEQFF	TGTGCCAGCAGTCCCGGACTAGCGGGAGGTGGCTCCTACAATGAGCAGTTCTTC
TRBD1	TRBV7-2	TRBJ2-7	NA	CASSSGQGKDRQYF	TGTGCCAGCAGCTCGGGACAGGGAAAAGATCGGCAGTACTTC
NA	TRBV30	TRBJ2-5	NA	CAWSPREAHPPQYF	TGTGCCTGGAGTCCACGGGAAGCTCACCCACCCCAGTACTTC
TRBD2	TRBV7-9	TRBJ2-3	few	CASRPKQRGDPDTQYF	TGTGCCAGCAGACCCAAGCAGCGGGGGGACCCAGATACGCAGTATTTT
TRBD2	TRBV5-1	TRBJ2-1	few	CASSLRSTSGRGPDNEQFF	TGCGCCAGCAGCTTGAGAAGCACGAGCGGGAGGGGTCCGGACAATGAGCAGTTCTTC